This TCR beta chain derives from a study of T cell repertoires in ileal Crohn's disease (dated by TCRdb to the late 2010s). Study-level background: The median duration of disease was approximately 8.5 years, and at the time of surgery approximately 34% of patients were active smokers. All patients had surgery for a complication: stricturing disease in 61% and penetrating disease in roughly 39%. About half of the patients received postoperative therapy: about a dozen received thiopurines and 15 to 20 received anti-TNF agents. The TCR repertoire was analysed in about 62 patients with Crohn's disease drawn from a prospective multicentre cohort. The study ran alongside a multicentre cohort designed to identify predictors of early endoscopic recurrence after ileocolonic resection. Endoscopic postoperative recurrence was defined as a Rutgeerts score above i0. A total of some 150 mucosal samples from around 57 patients were sequenced, collected from several sites on the surgical specimen and at postoperative endoscopy. Beyond this particular receptor, the publication reports: Compared with CD4 T cells, sorted CD8 T cells held more high-frequency clones, which suggests that the mucosal expansions were mostly CD8. Endoscopic recurrence was found to be associated with higher high-frequency clone percentages at surgery, and recurrence was observed in all patients with clonality above 26.8% (18/57). Only a subgroup of patients, of unstated size, had mucosal CD4 and CD8 T cells sorted and sequenced. A significantly higher proportion of clonal expansions was observed in active smokers at surgery than in non-smokers (roughly 24% vs 19%, p=0.02).

Approximately 550 nanograms of biopsy DNA per sample were submitted for commercial TCRB immunosequencing. Adaptive Biotechnology amplified the CDR3 regions from genomic DNA with a two-step multiplex PCR designed to control amplification bias. Primers for every V and J gene segment were used in the first PCR, and barcodes and Illumina adapters were added in the second PCR. An Illumina instrument was used to sequence the CDR3 libraries. In the source study's methods: The analysis drew on both the pipelines supplied by the vendor and custom analysis of the raw data in R/Bioconductor running R version 3.3.0. Clonality, which ranges from 0 to 1, was calculated as the inverse of the normalised Shannon entropy across all productive clones. High-frequency clones were defined as the repertoire share of the top 100 clones, retaining only clones passing a 95% confidence test. Overlap between samples was measured with the Morisita-Horn index, while repertoire diversity was measured with the Simpson index. In TCRdb, the immuneACCESS table is reduced to in-frame sequences with V and J assigned. These tables do not hold every clone; where another copy was compared, an unresolved V gene accounts for under half, and the others remain unexplained. That table supplies the V and J calls and clone size; D and trimming were determined from the DNA. The sample table shows fewer than 2,000 clones, and 75% to 85% are seen once. Around 9.1% of the sample lies in the top ten.

This clone has only one observation. The specificity of this receptor is unknown. Nothing much larger sits one base from this clone, and base qualities are not available. Adults with ileal or ileocolonic Crohn's disease and an indication for ileocolonic resection were eligible for inclusion. Whole ileal mucosal biopsies were stored frozen at -80°C before DNA extraction. A TRizol-based method was used to extract genomic DNA from the frozen whole biopsies, and the DNA was quantified with a NanoDrop 2000 spectrophotometer. V loses 0 bases of germline sequence and J loses 7 bases, and the interval between the two ends is 13 bases. The germline V gene (reference sequence) provides CDR1 PRHDT and CDR2 FYEKMQ. Its CDR3 holds 16 amino acids, cysteine through phenylalanine. The kept DNA is CDR3 alone, 48 bases in frame from the first base.

This receptor was identified in an adult with Crohn's disease. The sequencing input was ileal tissue. The V gene is TRBV13 and the J gene is TRBJ1-6, with the D gene not confidently named. The DNA is TGTGCCAGCAGCTTAGGAAGTATAGCGGGGAATTCACCCCTCCACTTT. It translates as CASSLGSIAGNSPLHF. Supplemented by the reference TRBV13 and TRBJ1-6 proteins around the CDR3, the complete variable domain is AAGVIQSPRHLIKEKRETATLKCYPIPRHDTVYWYQQGPGQDPQFLISFYEKMQSDKGSIPDRFSAQQFSDYHSELNMSSLELGDSALYFCASSLGSIAGNSPLHFGNGTRLTVT.